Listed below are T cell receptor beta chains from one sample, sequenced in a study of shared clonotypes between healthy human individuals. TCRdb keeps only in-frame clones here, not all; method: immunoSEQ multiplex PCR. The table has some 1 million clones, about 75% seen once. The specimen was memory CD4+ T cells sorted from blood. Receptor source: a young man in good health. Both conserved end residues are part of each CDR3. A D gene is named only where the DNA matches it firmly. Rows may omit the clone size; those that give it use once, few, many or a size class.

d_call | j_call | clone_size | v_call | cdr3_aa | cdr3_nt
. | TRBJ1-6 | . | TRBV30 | CAWSVGAWAPLHF | TGTGCCTGGAGTGTGGGGGCGTGGGCACCCCTCCACTTT
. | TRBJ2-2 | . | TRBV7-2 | CASSLTPLVGVNGELFF | TGTGCCAGCAGCTTGACCCCCTTAGTGGGAGTTAACGGGGAGCTGTTTTTT
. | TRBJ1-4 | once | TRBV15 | CATSREQGFGNEKLFF | TGTGCCACCAGCAGGGAACAGGGTTTTGGTAATGAAAAACTGTTTTTT
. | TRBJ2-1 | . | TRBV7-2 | CASSPQNTREQFF | TGTGCCAGCAGCCCCCAAAACACCAGGGAGCAGTTCTTC
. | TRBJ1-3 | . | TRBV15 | CATSRGEGLSSGNTIYF | TGTGCCACCAGCAGGGGGGAGGGCCTTTCCTCTGGAAACACCATATATTTT
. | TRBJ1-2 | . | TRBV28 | CASSSGKGTGYTF | TGTGCCAGCAGTTCCGGTAAAGGAACGGGCTACACCTTC
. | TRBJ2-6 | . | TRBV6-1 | CASSDLLPSGANVLTF | TGTGCCAGCAGTGATCTGCTGCCCTCTGGGGCCAACGTCCTGACTTTC
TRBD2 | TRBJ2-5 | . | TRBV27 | CASTSGGAQEETQYF | TGTGCCAGCACTAGCGGGGGGGCTCAGGAGGAGACCCAGTACTTC
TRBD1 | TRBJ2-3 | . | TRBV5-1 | CASSLEDRGTDTQYF | TGCGCCAGCAGCTTGGAGGACAGGGGCACAGATACGCAGTATTTT
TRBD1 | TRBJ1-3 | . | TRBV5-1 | CASSTGQGGFGNTIYF | TGCGCCAGCAGCACGGGACAGGGAGGCTTTGGAAACACCATATATTTT
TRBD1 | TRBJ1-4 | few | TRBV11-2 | CASSLVGQGREKLFF | TGTGCCAGCAGCTTAGTGGGACAGGGACGAGAAAAACTGTTTTTT
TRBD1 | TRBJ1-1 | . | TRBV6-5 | CASSKQGAAFF | TGTGCCAGCAGTAAACAGGGGGCGGCTTTCTTT
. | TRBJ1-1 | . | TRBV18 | CASSPVMSLMNTEAFF | TGTGCCAGCTCACCGGTGATGAGCCTAATGAACACTGAAGCTTTCTTT
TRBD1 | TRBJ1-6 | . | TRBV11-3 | CASSYRAAGTGGSPLHF | TGTGCCAGCAGTTACCGTGCTGCCGGGACAGGGGGTTCACCCCTCCACTTT
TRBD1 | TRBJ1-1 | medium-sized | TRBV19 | CASSRTGVNTEAFF | TGTGCCAGTAGTAGGACAGGGGTGAACACTGAAGCTTTCTTT
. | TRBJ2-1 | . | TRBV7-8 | CASSKAIEQFF | TGTGCCAGCAGCAAAGCAATTGAGCAGTTCTTC
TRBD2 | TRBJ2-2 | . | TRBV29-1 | CSVEKTSHPGELFF | TGCAGCGTTGAAAAGACTAGCCATCCCGGGGAGCTGTTTTTT
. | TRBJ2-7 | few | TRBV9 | CASSAADSSYEQYF | TGTGCCAGCAGCGCCGCCGACAGCTCCTACGAGCAGTACTTC
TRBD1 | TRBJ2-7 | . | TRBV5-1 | CASSFSTGGLSYEQYF | TGCGCCAGCAGCTTTTCGACAGGGGGCCTCTCTTACGAGCAGTACTTC
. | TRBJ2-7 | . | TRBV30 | CAWSGGLDYEQYF | TGTGCCTGGAGTGGGGGGTTAGACTACGAGCAGTACTTC
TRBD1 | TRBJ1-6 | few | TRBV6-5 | CASRATGDNSPLHF | TGTGCCAGCAGGGCGACAGGGGACAATTCACCCCTCCACTTT
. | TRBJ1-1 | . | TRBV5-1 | CASSLGEIGATEAFF | TGCGCCAGCAGCTTGGGGGAGATCGGGGCCACTGAAGCTTTCTTT
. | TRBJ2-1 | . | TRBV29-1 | CSVGQIQGAGNEQFF | TGCAGCGTGGGCCAGATACAGGGAGCCGGCAATGAGCAGTTCTTC
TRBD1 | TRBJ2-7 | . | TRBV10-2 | CASSGQGYEQYF | TGCGCCAGCAGCGGACAGGGCTACGAGCAGTACTTC
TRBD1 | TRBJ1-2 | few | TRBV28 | CASSFRGPRVSTF | TGTGCCAGCAGTTTTAGGGGGCCTCGAGTTTCTACCTTC
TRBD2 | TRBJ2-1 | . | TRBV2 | CASIRTSGGAGNEQFF | TGTGCCAGCATTCGGACTAGCGGGGGGGCTGGGAATGAGCAGTTCTTC
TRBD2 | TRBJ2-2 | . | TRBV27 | CASSGTNRGELFF | TGTGCCAGCAGCGGGACTAACCGCGGGGAGCTGTTTTTT
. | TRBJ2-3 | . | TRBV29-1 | CSVPRTGGVTDTQYF | TGCAGCGTTCCGCGGACTGGCGGCGTAACAGATACGCAGTATTTT
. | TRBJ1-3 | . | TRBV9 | CASRGPLGPIYF | TGTGCCAGCAGGGGTCCCCTGGGCCCCATATATTTT
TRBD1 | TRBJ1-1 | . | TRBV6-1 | CASRFRAGGDTEAFF | TGTGCCAGTAGGTTCCGGGCAGGGGGAGACACTGAAGCTTTCTTT
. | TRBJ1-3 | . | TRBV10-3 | CAISLTAGTATGNTIYF | TGTGCCATCAGCTTGACGGCCGGGACCGCCACTGGAAACACCATATATTTT
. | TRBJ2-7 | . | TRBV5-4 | CASSSYRTAEQYF | TGTGCCAGCAGCTCGTACCGGACAGCCGAGCAGTACTTC
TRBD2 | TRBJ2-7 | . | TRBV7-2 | CASSSPAGGSYEQYF | TGTGCCAGCAGCTCTCCAGCGGGGGGTTCCTACGAGCAGTACTTC
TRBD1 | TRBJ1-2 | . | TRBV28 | CASSPQGQASYGYTF | TGTGCCAGCAGTCCCCAGGGACAGGCGTCCTATGGCTACACCTTC
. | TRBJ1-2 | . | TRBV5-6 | CASSSDLYGYTF | TGTGCCAGCAGCTCGGACCTGTATGGCTACACCTTC
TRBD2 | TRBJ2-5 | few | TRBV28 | CASSPARPSGGGETQYF | TGTGCCAGCAGTCCAGCCCGACCGAGCGGGGGCGGGGAGACCCAGTACTTC
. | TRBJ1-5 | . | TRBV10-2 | CASSEGNQPQHF | TGCGCCAGCAGTGAAGGTAATCAGCCCCAGCATTTT
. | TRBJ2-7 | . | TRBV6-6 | CATRRDPSYEQYF | TGTGCCACCCGCCGGGACCCTTCTTACGAGCAGTACTTC
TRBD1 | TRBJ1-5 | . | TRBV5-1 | CASSSGQGNQPQHF | TGCGCCAGCAGCTCGGGACAGGGAAATCAGCCCCAGCATTTT
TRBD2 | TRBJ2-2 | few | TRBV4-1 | CASSQGFSGTGGELFF | TGCGCCAGCAGCCAAGGTTTTAGCGGGACTGGCGGGGAGCTGTTTTTT
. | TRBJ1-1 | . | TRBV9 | CASSAYDRNLNTEAFF | TGTGCCAGCAGCGCTTATGACAGGAATTTGAACACTGAAGCTTTCTTT
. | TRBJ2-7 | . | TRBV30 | CAWSVNRYYEQYF | TGTGCCTGGAGTGTTAACAGGTACTACGAGCAGTACTTC
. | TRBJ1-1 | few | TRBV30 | CAWSEGRLNTEAFF | TGTGCCTGGAGCGAAGGGCGGTTGAACACTGAAGCTTTCTTT
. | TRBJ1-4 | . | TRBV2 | CASQRGRYEKLFF | TGTGCCAGCCAACGGGGACGCTATGAAAAACTGTTTTTT
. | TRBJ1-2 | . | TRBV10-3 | CAITRSYGYTF | TGTGCCATCACCCGCTCCTATGGCTACACCTTC
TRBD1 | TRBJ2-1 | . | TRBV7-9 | CASSAGTGGLDEQFF | TGTGCCAGCAGCGCCGGGACAGGGGGCTTAGATGAGCAGTTCTTC
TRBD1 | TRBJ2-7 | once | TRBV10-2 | CASSDLRTGYEQYF | TGCGCCAGCAGTGATCTTCGGACAGGCTACGAGCAGTACTTC
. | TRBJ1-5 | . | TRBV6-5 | CASRKKGDGNQPQHF | TGTGCCAGCCGAAAGAAGGGGGATGGCAATCAGCCCCAGCATTTT
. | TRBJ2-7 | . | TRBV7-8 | CASSLVGSGAVYEQYF | TGTGCCAGCAGCTTAGTCGGAAGTGGGGCCGTCTACGAGCAGTACTTC
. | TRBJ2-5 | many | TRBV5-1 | CASSLVSQETQYF | TGCGCCAGCAGCTTGGTTAGTCAAGAGACCCAGTACTTC
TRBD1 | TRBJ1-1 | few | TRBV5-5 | CASSYTPGQGTEAFF | TGTGCCAGCAGCTATACTCCGGGACAGGGGACTGAAGCTTTCTTT
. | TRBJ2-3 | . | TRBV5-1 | CASSLAIDARGTDTQYF | TGCGCCAGCAGCTTGGCAATTGATGCGCGGGGCACAGATACGCAGTATTTT
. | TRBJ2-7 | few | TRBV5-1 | CASSRGRDYEQYF | TGCGCCAGCAGCCGGGGCAGAGACTACGAGCAGTACTTC
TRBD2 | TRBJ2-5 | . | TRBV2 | CASSSTSGRSETQYF | TGTGCCAGCAGTAGCACTAGCGGGAGAAGTGAGACCCAGTACTTC
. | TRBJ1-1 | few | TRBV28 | CASSLSYTEAFF | TGTGCCAGCAGTCTGTCCTACACTGAAGCTTTCTTT
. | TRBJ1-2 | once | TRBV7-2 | CASSLNAAGYDGYTF | TGTGCCAGCAGCCTCAACGCGGCAGGGTATGATGGCTACACCTTC
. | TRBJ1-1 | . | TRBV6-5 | CASTGGSRAFF | TGTGCCAGCACCGGCGGCAGCCGAGCTTTCTTT
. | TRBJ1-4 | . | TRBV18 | CASAKGGQNEKLFF | TGTGCCAGCGCCAAAGGGGGGCAGAATGAAAAACTGTTTTTT
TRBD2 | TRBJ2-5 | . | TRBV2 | CASLRASGGAWETQYF | TGTGCCAGCCTGAGGGCTAGCGGGGGGGCTTGGGAGACCCAGTACTTC